This passage covers 28 T cell receptor beta chains from one sample sequenced in a study of blood T cells in healthy people across ages. With a J-beta primer mix and a sample-barcoded 5' primer, a second PCR ran about 7 to 12 cycles. TCRdb ran MiXCR on the 5' RACE reads and lists one entry per CDR3 protein. The profile shows roughly 1.5 million distinct CDR3 sequences, approximately 42% of them singletons. Source material: blood. These receptors came from a young woman in good health.

This chain connects TRBV28 to TRBJ2-5, with D tentatively TRBD2 (7 bases). The DNA end is a closer match to TRBJ2-7, so the J assignment may be wrong. In germline, CDR1 is MDHEN, CDR2 SYDVKM. The CDR3 extends over 16 amino acids. DNA for the CDR3: TGTGCCAGCAGTTTACCCCGAGGGGGGGCGCATAGCGAGCAGTACTTC. This encodes CASSLPRGGAHSEQYF.

The sample holds a few counts of this clonotype. V is TRBV6-6 and J is TRBJ1-6, with D possibly TRBD1 on 6 matching bases. Trimming removed 4 bases at V and 0 bases at J, with 13 bases between. This CDR3 comprises 17 residues. Germline V gives CDR1 MNHNY, CDR2 SVGAGI (reference sequence). The CDR3 region has the DNA TGTGCCAGCAGTTGGGGACAAACGAGCTCCTATAATTCACCCCTCCACTTT. Amino acid sequence: CASSWGQTSSYNSPLHF.

This rearrangement joins TRBV20-1 to TRBJ2-1; TRBD2 is a possible D gene (6 bases). The V gene lost 5 bases and the J gene lost 6 bases, with 8 bases spanning the gap. The CDR3 contains 11 residues. The V gene's germline CDR1 is DFQATT and CDR2 SNEGSKA (reference sequence). The CDR3: CSASGANEQFF. The CDR3 DNA follows: TGCAGTGCTTCGGGAGCCAATGAGCAGTTCTTC.

This clonotype was seen only once. This may stem from a read error, because a much larger clone lies one nucleotide away. The V and J genes are TRBV4-3 and TRBJ2-1; D remains ambiguous. From germline, CDR1 is LGHNA and CDR2 YSLEER. The CDR3 runs to 16 residues. The CDR3 DNA follows: TGCGCCCGCAGCCGTGAGATACCAGGTCCCTACAATGAGCAGTTCTTC. Amino acids: CARSREIPGPYNEQFF.

This chain links TRBV20-1 with TRBJ2-1; 11 nucleotides agree with TRBD2. The V gene end was trimmed by 5 bases and the J gene end by 10 bases; junction bases not matched to a gene: 16. Germline V gene lookup returns CDR1 DFQATT and CDR2 SNEGSKA (reference sequence). The CDR3 contains 16 residues. In DNA form, the CDR3 reads TGCAGTGCTGGTCACGCGGCTAGCGGGAGGTATAGAGAGCAGTTCTTC. Translated, it gives CSAGHAASGRYREQFF.

DNA for the CDR3: TGTGCCAGCAGCAAATCGACTAGCGGGACTCATAGTGATGAGCAGTACTTC. This sequence encodes CASSKSTSGTHSDEQYF. The genes are TRBV9 and TRBJ2-5; 11 nucleotides match TRBD2. Germline CDR1 reads SGDLS; CDR2 reads YYNGEE. This CDR3 region has 17 residues. J gave up 11 bases and V 4 bases, and 19 bases lay outside the gene matches. The variable domain in full, with the rest retrieved from reference TRBV9 and TRBJ2-5, is DSGVTQTPKHLITATGQRVTLRCSPRSGDLSVYWYQQSLDQGLQFLIQYYNGEERAKGNILERFSAQQFPDLHSELNLSSLELGDSALYFCASSKSTSGTHSDEQYFGPGTRLLVL.

The CDR3 sequence is CASSYNRYSNQPQHF. The CDR3 region has the DNA TGTGCCAGCAGTTATAACCGGTATAGCAATCAGCCCCAGCATTTT. The chain carries TRBV6-6 and TRBJ1-5, with D unresolved. The CDR3 runs to 15 residues. Trimming took 3 bases from V and 0 from J, leaving 9 bases between them. Germline V gives CDR1 MNHNY, CDR2 SVGAGI (reference sequence).

The table lists this clonotype with a few counts. The chain employs TRBV5-1 and TRBJ1-3; perhaps TRBD1 as D (5 bases). This CDR3 has 14 amino acids. With 3 bases removed from V and 2 bases from J, the gap between germline ends came to 9 bases. Per germline, CDR1 SGHRS and CDR2 YFSETQ. The CDR3 region has the DNA TGCGCCAGCAGCTCTCAGGGAACTGGAAACACCATATATTTT. As protein: CASSSQGTGNTIYF.

The V gene is TRBV18, the J gene TRBJ2-7; the D is unclear. Germline CDR1 reads KGHSH; CDR2 reads LQKENI. The CDR3 runs to 14 residues. The V and J ends lost 3 bases and 4 bases respectively, with 13 bases between them. The CDR3: CASSPPTLRYEQYF. Written as DNA, the CDR3 is TGTGCCAGCTCACCGCCCACTCTTCGGTACGAGCAGTACTTC.

The gene calls are TRBV6-5 and TRBJ2-3, with D possibly being TRBD2 (6 bases). This CDR3 contains 14 residues. Germline values: CDR1 MNHEY, CDR2 SVGAGI. Trimming shortened V by 6 bases and J by 1 base, and 11 bases separated the two germline ends. CDR3 sequence (DNA): TGTGCCAGCAGCGGATGGAGGGGCACAGATACGCAGTATTTT. As protein: CASSGWRGTDTQYF.

This chain uses TRBV20-1 with TRBJ2-5; D possibly corresponds to TRBD2 (5 bases). Per germline, CDR1 DFQATT and CDR2 SNEGSKA (reference sequence). V was clipped by 4 bases and J by 2 bases, with 14 bases between them. CDR3 length equals 14 residues. The CDR3 loop reads CSAKKRETQETQYF. Written as DNA, the CDR3 is TGCAGTGCTAAAAAACGGGAAACGCAAGAGACCCAGTACTTC.

This clonotype has a handful of counts. One junction end disagrees with the germline gene, perhaps due to a read error. The CDR3 region is CSAGDSLHGPYEQYF. In DNA form, the CDR3 reads TGCAGTGCTGGAGATTCTCTCCACGGACCCTACGAGCAGTACTTC. V and J are TRBV20-1 and TRBJ2-7; no reliable D call. The CDR3 has 15 residues. Germline values: CDR1 DFQATT, CDR2 SNEGSKA (reference sequence).

V gene TRBV4-1 combines with J gene TRBJ1-1; perhaps TRBD1 as D (5 bases). The CDR3 covers 15 residues. The germline V and J ends were trimmed by 4 bases and 4 bases, with 16 bases remaining between them. Germline V gene lookup returns CDR1 MGHRA and CDR2 YSYEKL. The CDR3 here is CASSLRDGAGTEAFF. Written as DNA, the CDR3 is TGCGCCAGCAGCCTCCGGGACGGGGCCGGCACTGAAGCTTTCTTT.

V is TRBV6-2 or TRBV6-3 and J is TRBJ2-3, with TRBD2 matching over 7 bases. CDR3 size: 16 residues. The germline CDR1 and CDR2 sequences are MNHEY and SVGEGT. After removal of 2 bases from V and 6 bases from J, the junction contained 11 bases not matched to a gene. CDR3: CASSYQSGAIRDTQYF. The CDR3 DNA is TGTGCCAGCAGTTACCAAAGCGGGGCCATTCGGGATACGCAGTATTTT.

The chain carries TRBV4-3 and TRBJ2-3; D tentatively reads TRBD1 or TRBD2 (6 bases each). From germline, CDR1 is LGHNA and CDR2 YSLEER. CDR3 length: 18 amino acids. Trimming cost V 0 bases and J 0 bases, with 16 bases left between them. The CDR3 sequence: CASSQDMGGGASTDTQYF. CDR3 DNA: TGCGCCAGCAGCCAAGATATGGGGGGCGGGGCAAGCACAGATACGCAGTATTTT.

Concerning this clonotype: The germline gene is not matched at one end of the junction; a read error may be the cause. The genes are TRBV7-3 and TRBJ2-3; no definite D call. The length of the CDR3 is 13 residues. CDR1 and CDR2 (germline): SGHTA, FQGTGA. The CDR3 region is CASSLTWADMQYF. In DNA form, the CDR3 reads TGTGCCAGCAGCTTAACGTGGGCAGATATGCAGTATTTT.

The rearrangement uses TRBV7-3 and TRBJ1-1, with D uncertain. The CDR3 covers 14 residues. CDR1 is SGHTA and CDR2 is FQGTGA in the germline V gene. Trimming left V 4 bases short and J 7 bases short, with 16 bases between. The CDR3 DNA follows: TGTGCCAGCAGCTCCAGTTCCGGGGTTAATGAAGCTTTCTTT. Residues: CASSSSSGVNEAFF.

V usage is TRBV3-1 and J usage is TRBJ2-1, with D tentatively TRBD2 (6 bases). Germline CDR1 reads LGHDT; CDR2 reads YNNKEL (reference sequence). The CDR3 spans 16 residues. Trimming took off 1 base at V and 7 bases at J, with 17 bases between the two ends. The CDR3 protein is CASSQGAGKVTNEQFF. CDR3 nucleotide sequence: TGTGCCAGCAGCCAAGGTGCGGGGAAGGTTACGAATGAGCAGTTCTTC.

Turning to this clonotype: A read error may be the cause here, since a much bigger clone is one base away. This chain links TRBV6-6 with TRBJ2-1; D uncertain. Germline V gene lookup returns CDR1 MNHNY and CDR2 SVGAGI (reference sequence). This CDR3 is built from 11 residues. V lost 2 bases and J lost 13, with 9 bases in between. The DNA of the CDR3 is TGTGCCAGCAGTTACGGATGGGCACAGTTCTTC. Translated: CASSYGWAQFF.

The chain joins TRBV7-2 to TRBJ1-5; unclear D gene. With 4 bases removed from V and 3 bases from J, the gap between germline ends came to 10 bases. Germline CDR1 reads SGHTA; CDR2 reads FQGNSA. The CDR3 sequence is 14 residues long. DNA for the CDR3: TGTGCCAGCAGCTCCCAGACCATCAATCAGCCCCAGCATTTT. Residues: CASSSQTINQPQHF.

The sample holds a few counts of this clonotype. The V gene is TRBV29-1, the J gene TRBJ2-1; D is perhaps TRBD1 (5 bases). The CDR3 covers 15 residues. Germline lookup yields CDR1 SQVTM and CDR2 ANQGSEA. Trimming cost V 8 bases and J 0 bases, with 17 bases left between them. Here the CDR3 DNA reads TGCAGCCTCAGGGCCAATTTCGACTCCTACAATGAGCAGTTCTTC. It yields the protein CSLRANFDSYNEQFF.

As concerns this clonotype: Mismatch with germline at one junction end may stem from a read error. The chain carries TRBV20-1 and TRBJ2-1; TRBD2 might be the D (5 bases). This CDR3 comprises 14 residues. The germline V gene has CDR1 DFQATT and CDR2 SNEGSKA (reference sequence). The CDR3 DNA sequence: TGCAGTGTTAGAGACTATGTTCGGTACAATGAGCAGTTCTTC. This sequence encodes CSVRDYVRYNEQFF.

The V gene is TRBV25-1, the J gene TRBJ1-6; D gene uncertain. Deletions cut 4 bases from V and 9 bases from J, with 10 bases between. Looked up from germline, CDR1 is MGHDK and CDR2 is SYGVNS. This CDR3 region has 13 residues. The CDR3 DNA reads as TGTGCCAGCAGTGCCCGACTGTTTTCACCCCTCCACTTT. Protein sequence: CASSARLFSPLHF.

This chain uses TRBV7-9 with TRBJ1-4; a possible D gene is TRBD1 (5 bases). In germline, CDR1 is SEHNR, CDR2 FQNEAQ (reference sequence). This CDR3 comprises 15 residues. V lost 0 bases, J lost 6 bases, and 11 bases lay in between. DNA for the CDR3: TGTGCCAGCAGCTTAGCGGCAGGGTCCGATGAAAAACTGTTTTTT. The encoded protein is CASSLAAGSDEKLFF.

The V and J genes are TRBV9 and TRBJ2-1; a weak D match, TRBD2 (7 bases). Per germline, CDR1 SGDLS and CDR2 YYNGEE. CDR3 length equals 19 residues. Trimming removed 3 bases at V and 0 bases at J, with 22 bases between. CDR3 region: CASSAYAQGGGSSYNEQFF. The DNA of the CDR3 is TGTGCCAGCAGCGCCTATGCACAGGGTGGCGGGAGCTCCTACAATGAGCAGTTCTTC.

The genes are TRBV29-1 and TRBJ2-1; the match to TRBD1 covers 7 bases. This CDR3 is built from 14 residues. Germline CDR1 reads SQVTM; CDR2 reads ANQGSEA. Trimming at V came to 1 base and at J to 4 bases, leaving 4 bases not matched to a gene. CDR3: CSVEGWGQYNEQFF. The CDR3 DNA follows: TGCAGCGTTGAAGGGTGGGGACAGTACAATGAGCAGTTCTTC.

The genes are TRBV28 and TRBJ2-1; TRBD2 matches at 10 bases. The germline V gene encodes CDR1 MDHEN and CDR2 SYDVKM. V shed 7 bases and J 3 bases; nucleotides not matched to a gene: 3. The CDR3 sequence is 14 residues long. CDR3 region: CASTKRGGYNEQFF. The CDR3 bases are TGTGCCAGCACTAAGCGGGGGGGCTACAATGAGCAGTTCTTC.

The rearrangement uses TRBV27 and TRBJ2-7; D gene uncertain. V lost 6 bases and J 0 bases, leaving 9 bases between the germline ends. The V gene's germline CDR1 is MNHEY and CDR2 SMNVEV (reference sequence). CDR3 length: 13 residues. The CDR3 protein is CASRQRLSYEQYF. CDR3 nucleotides: TGTGCCAGCAGACAGCGCCTCTCCTACGAGCAGTACTTC.